This paragraph reports one T cell receptor (beta chain). Using immunoSEQ multiplex PCR, the repertoire was profiled, and TCRdb retains in-frame clones only, with some absent. The sample consists of tens of thousands of clones, just over 90% of them appearing once. This sample stems from a study of T cell changes during pregnancy in multiple sclerosis. V was clipped by 8 bases and J by 5 bases, with 30 bases between them. This CDR3 region has 18 residues. The sequence was obtained from a female donor in good health, enrolled as a control in a pregnancy study. Source: peripheral blood, taken in the first trimester of pregnancy. V usage is TRBV23-1 and J usage is TRBJ1-2; D perhaps matches TRBD1 (5 bases). TRBV23-1 is noted as an ORF with a role that remains uncertain. The CDR3, as DNA: TGCGCCAGCCTACCCGACAGATTTAAAACCGGGTTCAGTTATGGCTACACCTTC. The encoded protein is CASLPDRFKTGFSYGYTF.